This entry describes one T cell receptor beta chain. Study processing details: Amplification of reference gene primers provided the estimated nucleated cell counts. The protocol was immunoSEQ multiplex PCR, while the TCRdb copy is restricted to in-frame clones and leaves out a portion. The DNA was the basis for D and trimming; V, J and clone size are from that table. Of fewer than 120,000 clones in the sample, 60% to 80% are singletons; the top ten hold roughly 17%. Germline V gene sequence: CDR1 LNHDA, CDR2 SQIVND (reference sequence). V lost 5 bases and J 2 bases, leaving 12 bases between the germline ends. The CDR3 contains 14 residues. This sample was included in a study of blood T cell repertoires in COVID-19.

The chain couples TRBV19 to TRBJ1-1, with D perhaps TRBD1 (5 bases). The source of this sequence is a woman at least 80 years old with active or convalescent COVID-19. The sample was peripheral blood. The CDR3 DNA follows: TGTGCCAGTAGTTCATCGACAGCTAACACTGAAGCTTTCTTT. Protein: CASSSSTANTEAFF.